This entry lists 8 T cell receptor beta chains sequenced from one sample in a study of T cell changes during pregnancy in multiple sclerosis. Generated by immunoSEQ multiplex PCR, the TCRdb table keeps only in-frame clones and is missing some. The table records 40,000 to 50,000 clones, roughly 94% of them present only once. Here the sequenced sample was CD4+ T cells from peripheral blood mononuclear cells, taken in the third trimester of pregnancy. The receptors come from a female donor with multiple sclerosis, enrolled in a pregnancy study.

The chain combines TRBV6-1 with TRBJ2-5; weak D call: TRBD2 (6 bases). The germline V gene has CDR1 MNHNS and CDR2 SASEGT. The V end was cut by 4 bases, the J end by 2 bases, with 14 bases between. The CDR3 sequence is 15 residues long. For the CDR3, the DNA is TGTGCCAGCAGTGGGAGGGACGGCAGGCAAGAGACCCAGTACTTC. Amino acid sequence: CASSGRDGRQETQYF.

CDR3 in amino acids: CASSPREGYYGYTF. The CDR3 nucleotides are TGTGCCAGCAGCCCCCGGGAGGGATACTATGGCTACACCTTC. The V call is TRBV11-3, the J call TRBJ1-2; D unresolved. V was pared by 5 bases and J by 3 bases, with 13 bases between. The CDR3 is 14 residues long. Germline-derived CDR1 and CDR2 are SGHNT and YENEEA.

The genes are TRBV6-1 and TRBJ1-4; 9 nucleotides agree with TRBD1. The CDR3 has 15 residues. The germline CDR1 and CDR2 sequences are MNHNS and SASEGT. J lost 4 bases, V lost 2 bases, and 2 bases had no gene match. The CDR3 bases are TGTGCCAGCAGTGAACCGGGACAGGGTAATGAAAAACTGTTTTTT. Amino acids: CASSEPGQGNEKLFF.

This sequence joins TRBV9 and TRBJ1-1, with D possibly TRBD1 on 6 matching bases. There are 14 residues in the CDR3. Germline-derived CDR1 and CDR2 are SGDLS and YYNGEE. Deletions cut 0 bases from V and 4 bases from J, with 10 bases between. The CDR3 spells CASSVAGGGTEAFF. The CDR3 DNA follows: TGTGCCAGCAGCGTAGCGGGAGGGGGCACTGAAGCTTTCTTT.

The chain recombines TRBV5-1 with TRBJ1-4; 9 nucleotides agree with TRBD1. V shed 3 bases, J shed 5 bases, and the junction held 2 bases outside the gene matches. The CDR3 contains 14 residues. CDR1 is SGHRS and CDR2 is YFSETQ in the germline V gene. CDR3 region: CASSSDRGNEKLFF. CDR3 in DNA: TGCGCCAGCAGCTCCGACAGGGGGAATGAAAAACTGTTTTTT.

V and J are TRBV30 and TRBJ2-4; D is perhaps TRBD1 (6 bases). Per germline, CDR1 GTSNPN and CDR2 SVGIG (reference sequence). The CDR3 extends over 19 amino acids. The V and J ends lost 0 bases and 3 bases respectively, with 24 bases between them. CDR3 bases: TGTGCCTGGAGTGTGAGGGGGACCCAACTGGGGTATGGCAAAAACATTCAGTACTTC. This codes for CAWSVRGTQLGYGKNIQYF.

The CDR3 nucleotides read TGTGCCAGCAGCTTTAGCGGGAACCAAGAGACCCAGTACTTC. Residues: CASSFSGNQETQYF. V usage is TRBV7-9 and J usage is TRBJ2-5, with TRBD2 matching over 8 bases. CDR3 size: 14 residues. J was trimmed by 0 bases and V by 3 bases; bases with no gene match: 0. CDR1 and CDR2 from the germline V gene are SEHNR and FQNEAQ (reference sequence).

This clone was observed a handful of times. The chain couples TRBV19 to TRBJ2-1; D not resolved. Trimming removed 3 bases from V and 1 base from J, with 16 bases in between. This CDR3 is built from 17 residues. Per germline, CDR1 LNHDA and CDR2 SQIVND (reference sequence). The CDR3 is CASSMWFGGPSYNEQFF. The CDR3 DNA follows: TGTGCCAGTAGTATGTGGTTTGGCGGCCCATCCTACAATGAGCAGTTCTTC.